The rows below give T cell receptor beta chains drawn from one sample of a study of blood T cells in healthy people across ages. MiXCR was run by TCRdb on the 5' RACE reads, yielding one entry per CDR3 protein. The data hold fewer than 1.5 million distinct CDR3 sequences, with about 40% observed a single time. The sequenced material came from blood. The receptor set was obtained from a woman aged 18-30 years in good health. The CDR3 runs from the conserved cysteine through the conserved F or W. A D gene is named only where the DNA matches it firmly. Expanded clones are given a class, and other clones once, few, many or no size at all.

.	.	TRBJ2-5	TRBV2	CASGLSEIQETQYF	TGTGCCAGCGGGCTATCCGAGATCCAAGAGACCCAGTACTTC
.	.	TRBJ2-3	TRBV4-1	CASSQEAGRVVGDTQYF	TGCGCCAGCAGCCAAGAAGCAGGGCGCGTCGTCGGAGATACGCAGTATTTT
.	TRBD2	TRBJ2-1	TRBV7-2	CASSTPGLAGGMSYNEQFF	TGTGCCAGCAGCACCCCGGGACTAGCGGGAGGAATGTCCTACAATGAGCAGTTCTTC
.	TRBD2	TRBJ2-4	TRBV7-2	CASTVGTSGKQYF	TGTGCCAGCACCGTTGGGACTAGCGGGAAACAGTACTTC
.	TRBD2	TRBJ2-7	TRBV15	CATSREGLAAYEQYF	TGTGCCACCAGCAGAGAGGGACTAGCGGCGTACGAGCAGTACTTC
.	.	TRBJ1-1	TRBV20-1	CSAREVTEAFF	TGCAGTGCTAGAGAAGTAACGGAGGCTTTCTTT
.	.	TRBJ2-7	TRBV29-1	CSIDERRRSSYEQYF	TGCAGCATCGACGAGCGGCGGAGGAGCTCCTACGAGCAGTACTTC
.	.	TRBJ2-1	TRBV21-1	CAFRGSPPTYNEQFF	TGTGCCTTCAGGGGGAGCCCCCCTACCTACAATGAGCAGTTCTTC
many	TRBD2	TRBJ2-7	TRBV5-1	CASREGTSGGYEQYF	TGCGCCAGCAGAGAAGGGACTAGCGGGGGCTACGAGCAGTACTTC
.	TRBD1	TRBJ2-7	TRBV5-1	CASSSTGGFSEQYF	TGCGCCAGCAGTTCGACAGGGGGCTTTTCCGAGCAGTACTTC
.	TRBD1	TRBJ2-3	TRBV7-9	CASSYQQGTTDTQYF	TGTGCCAGCAGCTACCAACAGGGGACCACAGATACGCAGTATTTT
many	TRBD2	TRBJ2-3	TRBV6-1	CASAAGDVTDTQYF	TGTGCCAGCGCAGCGGGAGATGTCACAGATACGCAGTATTTT
many	.	TRBJ2-3	TRBV29-1	CSVEGGRTLGDTQYF	TGCAGCGTTGAAGGTGGACGCACCTTGGGGGATACGCAGTATTTT
once	.	TRBJ1-3	TRBV27	CASSLRPGNSGNTIYF	TGTGCCAGCAGTTTAAGGCCGGGCAACTCTGGAAACACCATATATTTT
few	.	TRBJ2-3	TRBV25-1	CASSEYLTSTDTQYF	TGTGCCAGCAGTGAATACTTAACTAGCACAGATACGCAGTATTTT
.	TRBD1	TRBJ1-5	TRBV10-2	CASSAGTGGGQPQHF	TGCGCCAGCAGCGCCGGGACAGGGGGCGGTCAGCCCCAGCATTTT
many	TRBD2	TRBJ2-7	TRBV12-3/TRBV12-4	CASSLGGGSEQYF	TGTGCCAGCAGCCTCGGGGGGGGAAGCGAGCAGTACTTC
.	TRBD2	TRBJ2-7	TRBV20-1	CSAPGALADAGEQYF	TGCAGTGCTCCAGGAGCACTAGCGGATGCGGGCGAGCAGTACTTC
.	TRBD2	TRBJ2-1	TRBV10-3	CATGPGLGSSNEQFF	TGTGCCACAGGACCGGGACTAGGGTCCTCCAATGAGCAGTTCTTC
.	.	TRBJ2-3	TRBV6-5	CASRHRGTDTQYF	TGTGCCAGCAGGCACCGCGGGACAGATACGCAGTATTTT
.	TRBD1	TRBJ2-5	TRBV20-1	CSASRDRGQETQYF	TGCAGTGCTAGCCGGGACAGGGGGCAAGAGACCCAGTACTTC
.	.	TRBJ2-7	TRBV21-1	CASSLGGSKSNYEQYF	TGTGCCAGCAGCCTGGGGGGTTCCAAGTCGAACTACGAGCAGTACTTC
.	.	TRBJ1-2	TRBV2	CASSAQQVFNYGHTF	TGTGCCAGCAGCGCCCAACAGGTTTTTAACTATGGCCACACCTTC
.	.	TRBJ2-3	TRBV3-1	CASSQDPYYSTDTQYF	TGTGCCAGCAGCCAAGATCCGTACTACTCCACAGATACGCAGTATTTT
few	TRBD2	TRBJ2-2	TRBV6-6	CASSRGLADSTGELFF	TGTGCCAGCAGCCGAGGACTAGCTGATAGCACCGGGGAGCTGTTTTTT
.	.	TRBJ2-7	TRBV20-1	CSAIQAGSSYEQYF	TGCAGTGCCATCCAGGCGGGTAGCTCCTACGAGCAGTACTTC
.	.	TRBJ1-2	TRBV18	CASSPSDGYTF	TGTGCCAGCTCACCGTCGGATGGCTACACCTTC
.	.	TRBJ2-5	TRBV5-1	CASSSSGGNKQETQYF	TGCGCCAGCAGTTCGAGTGGGGGGAATAAACAAGAGACCCAGTACTTC
.	.	TRBJ2-3	TRBV20-1	CSARYLGTDTQYF	TGCAGTGCTAGATACCTTGGCACAGATACGCAGTATTTT
.	TRBD2	TRBJ2-2	TRBV4-1	CASSQGTSGSNTGELFF	TGCGCCAGCAGCCAAGGGACTAGCGGGAGCAACACCGGGGAGCTGTTTTTT
once	.	TRBJ2-3	TRBV7-2	CASSTSTNSDTQYF	TGTGCCAGCAGCACCTCCACAAATTCCGATACGCAGTATTTT
.	.	TRBJ2-7	TRBV20-1	CSARDLLNEQYF	TGCAGTGCAAGGGATCTTCTTAACGAGCAGTACTTC
.	TRBD1	TRBJ1-1	TRBV25-1	CASSELQGGTEAFF	TGTGCCAGCAGTGAATTACAGGGGGGCACTGAAGCTTTCTTT
.	.	TRBJ2-5	TRBV7-2	CASSLGGRLQETQYF	TGTGCCAGCAGCTTAGGAGGCAGGCTGCAAGAGACCCAGTACTTC
once	.	TRBJ1-2	TRBV5-1	CASSLGEAYGYTF	TGCGCCAGCAGCTTGGGGGAAGCCTATGGCTACACCTTC
once	.	TRBJ2-4	TRBV2	CASSEEGLAKNIQYF	TGTGCCAGCAGTGAAGAGGGGCTAGCCAAAAACATTCAGTACTTC
.	.	TRBJ1-1	TRBV12-3/TRBV12-4	CASSPASGKNTEAFF	TGTGCCAGCAGTCCAGCATCCGGGAAGAACACTGAAGCTTTCTTT
many	.	TRBJ2-2	TRBV27	CASRDGGSGTGELFF	TGTGCCAGCAGGGACGGCGGGTCGGGCACCGGGGAGCTGTTTTTT
.	TRBD1	TRBJ1-1	TRBV27	CASSAIGTGGVFGRAFF	TGTGCCAGCAGTGCTATCGGTACAGGGGGAGTCTTTGGTCGAGCTTTCTTT
.	.	TRBJ1-4	TRBV7-2	CASSSDGKGGNDEKLFF	TGTGCCAGCAGCTCAGATGGGAAGGGAGGGAACGATGAAAAACTGTTTTTT
few	.	TRBJ1-5	TRBV6-5	CASRIDRDNQPQHF	TGTGCCAGCAGAATCGACAGAGACAATCAGCCCCAGCATTTT
few	TRBD2	TRBJ2-7	TRBV5-1	CASSPVGLAGDGRLYEQYF	TGCGCCAGCAGCCCGGTTGGACTAGCGGGAGATGGGAGGCTGTACGAGCAGTACTTC
.	.	TRBJ2-5	TRBV4-1	CASSQDRVMETQYF	TGCGCCAGCAGCCAAGATAGGGTAATGGAGACCCAGTACTTC
.	.	TRBJ2-2	TRBV5-1	CAIDFRERRPGELFF	TGCGCCATCGACTTCCGGGAGAGACGTCCCGGGGAGCTGTTTTTT
few	.	TRBJ2-1	TRBV2	CASRPPTSDEQFF	TGTGCCAGCAGGCCTCCTACCAGCGATGAGCAGTTCTTC
few	.	TRBJ2-2	TRBV27	CASSLPLQAGTGELFF	TGTGCCAGCAGTTTACCTTTACAAGCGGGCACCGGGGAGCTGTTTTTT
.	.	TRBJ1-1	TRBV30	CAWKTVGNTEAFF	TGTGCCTGGAAGACAGTCGGGAACACTGAAGCTTTCTTT
few	TRBD1	TRBJ2-7	TRBV12-3/TRBV12-4	CASSLEQGAVKQYF	TGTGCCAGCAGTTTAGAACAGGGGGCTGTAAAGCAGTACTTC
few	TRBD1	TRBJ1-2	TRBV7-2	CASSPPDRPLYGYTF	TGTGCCAGCAGCCCCCCGGACAGGCCACTTTATGGCTACACCTTC
.	.	TRBJ2-7	TRBV30	CAWTGEDIYEQYF	TGTGCCTGGACAGGGGAAGATATCTACGAGCAGTACTTC
.	.	TRBJ1-1	TRBV12-3/TRBV12-4	CASSQFMGAEAFF	TGTGCCAGCAGCCAATTTATGGGGGCTGAAGCTTTCTTT
once	TRBD2	TRBJ2-1	TRBV27	CASSFRGAGGPYNGQFF	TGTGCCAGCAGTTTTCGAGGGGCGGGAGGGCCGTACAATGGGCAGTTCTTC
.	TRBD2	TRBJ2-7	TRBV10-3	CATGTSGSYNEQYF	TGTGCCACTGGGACTAGCGGGAGTTACAATGAGCAGTACTTC